A single sample is the source of the 15 T cell receptor beta chains below, sequenced in a study of shared clonotypes between healthy human individuals. Produced via immunoSEQ multiplex PCR; TCRdb's table is partial and in-frame only. The profile shows about 680,000 clones, roughly 94% of them singletons. CD8 cells classed as naive were CD45RO-negative and positively selected for CCR7, excluding terminally differentiated effector memory CD45RA+ cells. The sample consisted of naive CD8+ T cells sorted from blood. The receptors here all came from a man aged 25-40 years in good health.

The V and J genes are TRBV6-5 and TRBJ2-2, with D unresolved. The CDR3 is 15 amino acids. The germline gives CDR1 MNHEY, CDR2 SVGAGI. Trimming removed 2 bases from V and 4 bases from J, with 11 bases in between. The CDR3 DNA is TGTGCCAGCAGTTACGGGTACATAGCCACCGGGGAGCTGTTTTTT. Its protein is CASSYGYIATGELFF.

Notes on this clone: This specimen includes other DNA sequences encoding the same CDR3. The chain recombines TRBV5-8 with TRBJ2-3; 9 bases align to TRBD2. From germline, CDR1 is SGHTS and CDR2 YDEGEE. Germline trimming cut 5 bases from V and 3 bases from J; bases unmatched to any gene: 7. The CDR3 is made up of 15 amino acids. CDR3: CASSWGLAGTDTQYF. In DNA form, the CDR3 reads TGTGCCAGCAGTTGGGGGCTAGCGGGGACAGATACGCAGTATTTT.

This chain connects TRBV21-1 to TRBJ2-1. TRBV21-1 is a listed pseudogene. This CDR3 contains 16 residues. The CDR3 region has the DNA TGTGCCAGCAGCTCTCCCTGGGGGAGCTCCTACAATGAGCAGTTCTTC. Its translation: CASSSPWGSSYNEQFF.

The chain links TRBV4-1 to TRBJ1-4; D is unresolved. V was pared by 1 base and J by 6 bases, with 21 bases between. Germline V lookup: CDR1 MGHRA, CDR2 YSYEKL. The CDR3 length is 18 residues. This CDR3 reads CASSQVRSISEAHEKLFF. In DNA, the CDR3 is TGCGCCAGCAGCCAAGTACGTTCTATCTCTGAGGCGCATGAAAAACTGTTTTTT.

This chain links TRBV5-5 with TRBJ2-7; TRBD1 matches at 7 bases. Losses at the gene ends were 3 bases for V and 2 bases for J; bases not matched to a gene: 5. Per germline, CDR1 SGHKS and CDR2 YYEKEE (reference sequence). This CDR3 has 14 residues. CDR3: CASSSGQTTYEQYF. As DNA, the CDR3 is TGTGCCAGCAGCTCGGGACAGACAACCTACGAGCAGTACTTC.

V is TRBV11-2 and J is TRBJ2-5; either TRBD1 or TRBD2 may fit D (5 bases each). V lost 6 bases and J lost 1, with 15 bases in between. Germline V CDR1 and CDR2: SGHAT, FQNNGV. The CDR3 is 15 amino acids. The CDR3 sequence is CASSPRWGTQETQYF. The CDR3 nucleotides are TGTGCCAGCAGTCCCCGCTGGGGGACCCAAGAGACCCAGTACTTC.

The chain combines TRBV9 with TRBJ2-1, with D possibly being TRBD2 (6 bases). Trimming cost V 4 bases and J 7 bases, with 15 bases left between them. The germline gives CDR1 SGDLS, CDR2 YYNGEE. CDR3 length: 14 amino acids. The CDR3 sequence is CASSSSLAVNEQFF. DNA for the CDR3: TGTGCCAGCAGCTCTTCACTAGCAGTGAATGAGCAGTTCTTC. The full variable domain, its missing parts supplied by reference TRBV9 and TRBJ2-1, is DSGVTQTPKHLITATGQRVTLRCSPRSGDLSVYWYQQSLDQGLQFLIQYYNGEERAKGNILERFSAQQFPDLHSELNLSSLELGDSALYFCASSSSLAVNEQFFGPGTRLTVL.

The chain couples TRBV18 to TRBJ1-2; possibly TRBD1 for D (5 bases). Germline V gene sequence: CDR1 KGHSH, CDR2 LQKENI. This CDR3 contains 14 residues. Trimming stripped 6 bases from V and 1 base from J, with 12 bases between. In DNA form, the CDR3 reads TGTGCCAGCTCGCGCCTCGACAGTAACTATGGCTACACCTTC. It yields the protein CASSRLDSNYGYTF.

The genes are TRBV14 and TRBJ2-5; 15 bases align to TRBD2. The CDR3 length is 20 residues. Germline CDR1 is SGHDN and CDR2 is FVKESK. The junction had 15 bases not matched to a gene; V was cut back by 4 bases and J by 3 bases. CDR3 in DNA: TGTGCCAGCAGCCCCCAAACCGGGACTAGCGGGAGGAGGCGGGAAGAGACCCAGTACTTC. Amino acid sequence: CASSPQTGTSGRRREETQYF.

The genes are TRBV4-1 and TRBJ1-5; D is possibly TRBD1 (5 bases). CDR3 length: 13 amino acids. V was shortened by 1 base and J by 12 bases, with 13 bases between the two germline ends. The germline CDR1 and CDR2 sequences are MGHRA and YSYEKL. This CDR3 reads CASSQVGVGLQHF. CDR3 sequence (DNA): TGCGCCAGCAGCCAAGTCGGAGTGGGGCTCCAGCATTTT.

On this clone: Other DNA sequences in this specimen translate into the identical CDR3. This sequence joins TRBV15 and TRBJ2-7, with TRBD1 identical over 11 bases. In germline, CDR1 is LNHNV, CDR2 YYDKDF (reference sequence). The CDR3 loop spans 14 amino acids. Germline trimming cut 4 bases from V and 3 bases from J; bases unmatched to any gene: 2. The CDR3 sequence is CATSIGTGGYEQYF. CDR3 coding DNA: TGTGCCACCAGCATAGGGACAGGGGGCTACGAGCAGTACTTC.

A note on this clone: The sample contains more than one DNA sequence encoding this CDR3. This sequence joins TRBV11-3 and TRBJ2-1, with 10 positions matching TRBD1. CDR1 SGHNT and CDR2 YENEEA come from the germline V gene. The CDR3 loop spans 15 amino acids. The V and J ends lost 5 bases and 4 bases, in that order; junction bases with no gene match: 5. The CDR3 coding sequence is TGTGCCAGCAGCCCCCGACAGGGGGCGTACAATGAGCAGTTCTTC. It encodes CASSPRQGAYNEQFF.

J is TRBJ2-7 and V is TRBV11-2, with TRBD1 matching 8 bases. The CDR3 totals 14 residues. V lost 5 bases, J lost 3 bases, and 6 bases stayed unmatched. Germline lookup yields CDR1 SGHAT and CDR2 FQNNGV. CDR3 DNA: TGTGCCAGCAGCCCCTCAGGGACAGGCTACGAGCAGTACTTC. Translated: CASSPSGTGYEQYF.

V and J are TRBV14 and TRBJ2-7, with unresolved D. The CDR3 is 12 residues long. V dropped 0 bases and J dropped 3 bases, with 3 bases sitting between them. Germline V gives CDR1 SGHDN, CDR2 FVKESK. CDR3 nucleotide sequence: TGTGCCAGCAGCCAAGACGACTACGAGCAGTACTTC. Amino acid sequence: CASSQDDYEQYF.

The genes are TRBV9 and TRBJ2-7; TRBD2 matches 11 bases. V was pared by 4 bases and J by 5 bases, with 8 bases of the junction left unmatched. In germline, CDR1 is SGDLS, CDR2 YYNGEE. This CDR3 has 15 amino acids. Here the CDR3 reads CASSSGTSGTHEQYF. The CDR3 region has the DNA TGTGCCAGCAGCTCTGGGACTAGCGGAACCCACGAGCAGTACTTC.